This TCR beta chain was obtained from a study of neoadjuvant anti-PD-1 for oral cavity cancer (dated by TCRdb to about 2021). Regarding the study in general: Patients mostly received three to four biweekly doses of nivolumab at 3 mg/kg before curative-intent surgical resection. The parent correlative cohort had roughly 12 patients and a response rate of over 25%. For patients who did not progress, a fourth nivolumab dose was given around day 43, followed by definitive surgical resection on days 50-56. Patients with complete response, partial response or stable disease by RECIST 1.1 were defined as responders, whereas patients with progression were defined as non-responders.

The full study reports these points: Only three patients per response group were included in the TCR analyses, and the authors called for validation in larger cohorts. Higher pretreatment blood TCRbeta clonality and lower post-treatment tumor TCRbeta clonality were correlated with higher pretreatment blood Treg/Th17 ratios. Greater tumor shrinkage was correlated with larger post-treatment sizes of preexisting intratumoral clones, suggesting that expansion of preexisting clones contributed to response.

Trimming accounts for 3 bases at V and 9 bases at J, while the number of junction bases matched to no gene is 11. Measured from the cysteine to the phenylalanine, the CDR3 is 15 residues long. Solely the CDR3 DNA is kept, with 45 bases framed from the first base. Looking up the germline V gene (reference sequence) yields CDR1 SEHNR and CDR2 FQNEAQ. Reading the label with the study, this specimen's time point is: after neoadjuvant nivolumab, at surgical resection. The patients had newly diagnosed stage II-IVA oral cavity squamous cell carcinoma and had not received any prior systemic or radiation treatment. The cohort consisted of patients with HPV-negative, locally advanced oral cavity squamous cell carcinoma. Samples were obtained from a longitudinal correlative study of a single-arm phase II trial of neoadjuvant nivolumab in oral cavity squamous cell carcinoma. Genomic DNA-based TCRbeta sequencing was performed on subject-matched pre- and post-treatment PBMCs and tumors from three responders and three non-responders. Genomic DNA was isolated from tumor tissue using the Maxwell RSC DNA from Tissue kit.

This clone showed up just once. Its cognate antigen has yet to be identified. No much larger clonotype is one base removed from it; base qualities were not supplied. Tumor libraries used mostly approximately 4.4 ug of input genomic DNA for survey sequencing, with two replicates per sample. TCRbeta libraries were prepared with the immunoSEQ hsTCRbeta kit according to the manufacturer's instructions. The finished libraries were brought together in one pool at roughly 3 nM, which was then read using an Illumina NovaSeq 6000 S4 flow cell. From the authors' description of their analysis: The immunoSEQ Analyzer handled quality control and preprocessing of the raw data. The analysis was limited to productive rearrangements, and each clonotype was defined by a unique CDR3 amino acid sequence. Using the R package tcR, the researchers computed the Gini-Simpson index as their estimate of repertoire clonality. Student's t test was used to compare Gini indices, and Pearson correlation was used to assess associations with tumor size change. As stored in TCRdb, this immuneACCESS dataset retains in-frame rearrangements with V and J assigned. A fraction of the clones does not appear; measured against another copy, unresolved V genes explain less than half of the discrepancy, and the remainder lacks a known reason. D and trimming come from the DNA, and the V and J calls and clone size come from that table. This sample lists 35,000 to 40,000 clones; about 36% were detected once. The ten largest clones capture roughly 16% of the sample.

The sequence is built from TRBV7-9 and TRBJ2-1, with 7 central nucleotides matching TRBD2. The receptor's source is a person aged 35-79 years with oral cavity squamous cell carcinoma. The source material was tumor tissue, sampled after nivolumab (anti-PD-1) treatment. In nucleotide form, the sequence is TGTGCCAGCAGCTTTCTGAGGGAGCGGGGCCTTGAGCAGTTCTTC. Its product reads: CASSFLRERGLEQFF.